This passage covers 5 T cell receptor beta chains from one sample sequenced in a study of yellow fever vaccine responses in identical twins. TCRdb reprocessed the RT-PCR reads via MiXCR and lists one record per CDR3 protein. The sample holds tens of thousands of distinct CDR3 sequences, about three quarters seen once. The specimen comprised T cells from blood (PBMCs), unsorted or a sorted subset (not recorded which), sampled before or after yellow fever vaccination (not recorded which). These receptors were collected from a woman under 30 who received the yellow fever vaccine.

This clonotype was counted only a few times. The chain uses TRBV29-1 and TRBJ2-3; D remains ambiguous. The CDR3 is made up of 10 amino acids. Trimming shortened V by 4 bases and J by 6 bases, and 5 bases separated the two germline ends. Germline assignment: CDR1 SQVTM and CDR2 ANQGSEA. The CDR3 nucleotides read TGCAGCGTTGTTTGGGATACGCAGTATTTT. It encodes CSVVWDTQYF.

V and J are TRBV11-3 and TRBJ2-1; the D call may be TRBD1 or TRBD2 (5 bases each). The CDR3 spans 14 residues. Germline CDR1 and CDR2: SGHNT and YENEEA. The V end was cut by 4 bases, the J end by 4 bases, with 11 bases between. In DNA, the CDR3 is TGTGCCAGCAGCTCAGCGGACACATACAATGAGCAGTTCTTC. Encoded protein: CASSSADTYNEQFF.

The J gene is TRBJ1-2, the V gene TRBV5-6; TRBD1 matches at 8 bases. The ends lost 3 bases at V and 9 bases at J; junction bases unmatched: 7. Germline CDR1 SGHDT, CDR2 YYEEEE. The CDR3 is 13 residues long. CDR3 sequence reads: CASSWRTGTSYTF. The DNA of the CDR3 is TGTGCCAGCAGCTGGCGGACAGGGACCAGCTACACCTTC.

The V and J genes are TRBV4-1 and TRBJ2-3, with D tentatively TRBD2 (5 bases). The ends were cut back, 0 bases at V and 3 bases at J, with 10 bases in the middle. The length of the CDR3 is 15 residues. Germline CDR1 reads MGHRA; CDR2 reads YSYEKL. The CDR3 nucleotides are TGCGCCAGCAGCCAAGAGCCCCGGGAAACAGATACGCAGTATTTT. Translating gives CASSQEPRETDTQYF.

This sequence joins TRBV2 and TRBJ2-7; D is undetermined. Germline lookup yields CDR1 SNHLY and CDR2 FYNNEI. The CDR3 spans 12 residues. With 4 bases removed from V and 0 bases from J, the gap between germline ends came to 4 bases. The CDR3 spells CASSGRSYEQYF. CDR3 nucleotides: TGTGCCAGCAGTGGCCGCTCCTACGAGCAGTACTTC.